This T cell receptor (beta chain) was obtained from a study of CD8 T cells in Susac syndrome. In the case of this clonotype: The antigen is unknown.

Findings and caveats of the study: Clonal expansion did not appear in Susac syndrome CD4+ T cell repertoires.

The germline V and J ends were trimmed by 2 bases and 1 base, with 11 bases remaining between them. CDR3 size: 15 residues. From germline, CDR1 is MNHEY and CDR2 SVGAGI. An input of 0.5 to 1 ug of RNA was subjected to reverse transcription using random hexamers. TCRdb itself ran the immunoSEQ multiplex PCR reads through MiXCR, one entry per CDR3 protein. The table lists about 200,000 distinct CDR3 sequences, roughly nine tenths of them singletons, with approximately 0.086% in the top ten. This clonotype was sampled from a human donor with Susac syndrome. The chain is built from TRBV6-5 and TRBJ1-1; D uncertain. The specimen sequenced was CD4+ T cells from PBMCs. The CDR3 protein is CASSYARGGNTEAFF. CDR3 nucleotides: TGTGCCAGCAGTTACGCGCGGGGTGGGAACACTGAAGCTTTCTTT.